One and the same sample provided the 20 T cell receptor beta chains below, sequenced in a study of T cells in Graves' hyperthyroidism and ophthalmopathy. RNA transcripts served as the template for amplifying TCR beta CDR3 regions. HTBI primers were used for first-round RT-PCR of the TCR CDR3. MiXCR was run by TCRdb on the multiplex PCR reads, yielding one entry per CDR3 protein. Seen here are 600,000 or so distinct CDR3 sequences, 12% to 15% observed once, and the top ten hold roughly 7%. The sequenced sample was blood. The receptor set was obtained from a woman between 18 and 30 years old with Graves' ophthalmopathy.

This clonotype was detected many times. V gene TRBV12-3 or TRBV12-4 combines with J gene TRBJ1-5; D remains ambiguous. The germline V and J ends were trimmed by 6 bases and 2 bases, with 11 bases remaining between them. There are 14 residues in the CDR3. The DNA of the CDR3 is TGTGCCAGCAGCTTGCGCGGGGGCAATCAGCCCCAGCATTTT. Translated, it gives CASSLRGGNQPQHF.

This clonotype was counted between two and nine times. The V call is TRBV10-1, the J call TRBJ2-2; D is possibly TRBD2 (5 bases). The CDR3 totals 19 residues. Germline lookup yields CDR1 WNHNN and CDR2 SYGVQD (reference sequence). Trimming removed 10 bases from V and 0 bases from J, with 27 bases in between. The CDR3 bases are TGCGCCACCGTAAACGCGAGGGAGAATCACCGTACGAACACCGGGGAGCTGTTTTTT. It specifies CATVNARENHRTNTGELFF.

This clonotype was found a few times. The rearrangement joins TRBV6-5 to TRBJ1-2; D unclear. This CDR3 has 15 amino acids. The V and J ends lost 2 bases and 0 bases respectively, with 10 bases between them. In germline, CDR1 is MNHEY, CDR2 SVGAGI. CDR3 protein: CASSYGLDTNYGYTF. CDR3 coding DNA: TGTGCCAGCAGTTACGGATTAGACACTAACTATGGCTACACCTTC.

There are many counts of this clonotype. V is TRBV27 and J is TRBJ2-7, with D possibly TRBD1 on 5 matching bases. The CDR3 spans 15 residues. Germline loops: CDR1 MNHEY, CDR2 SMNVEV (reference sequence). V was trimmed by 2 bases and J by 0 bases, leaving 11 bases between them. The CDR3 region has the DNA TGTGCCAGCAGTTTAAGCAGGGTGATCTCCTACGAGCAGTACTTC. This encodes CASSLSRVISYEQYF.

The table lists this clonotype with many counts. The rearrangement joins TRBV9 to TRBJ2-1, with D possibly being TRBD2 (9 bases). Per germline, CDR1 SGDLS and CDR2 YYNGEE. The CDR3 is 15 amino acids. V was cut by 4 bases and J by 9 bases, with 20 bases left in between. In nucleotides, the CDR3 is TGTGCCAGCAGCCCCAGGGGGCGGGGGGGGGCTGAGCAGTTCTTC. It yields the protein CASSPRGRGGAEQFF.

There are a few counts of this clonotype. The chain employs TRBV7-9 and TRBJ2-1; maybe TRBD1 (5 bases). The V end lost 2 bases, the J end lost 8 bases, and 22 bases lay between the germline ends. The germline gives CDR1 SEHNR, CDR2 FQNEAQ (reference sequence). The CDR3 sequence is 17 residues long. CDR3 DNA sequence: TGTGCCAGCAGCTTAAGTATATATAGGATTTGGGGCTATGAGCAGTTCTTC. Its translation is CASSLSIYRIWGYEQFF. Filled out from reference TRBV7-9 and TRBJ2-1, the complete variable domain reads DTGVSQNPRHKITKRGQNVTFRCDPISEHNRLYWYRQTLGQGPEFLTYFQNEAQLEKSRLLSDRFSAERPKGSFSTLEIQRTEQGDSAMYLCASSLSIYRIWGYEQFFGPGTRLTVL.

The chain is built from TRBV5-1 and TRBJ1-5, with 7 positions matching TRBD1. J lost 7 bases, V lost 0 bases, and 4 bases had no gene match. Germline values: CDR1 SGHRS, CDR2 YFSETQ. This CDR3 comprises 14 residues. CDR3 loop: CASSLESGGQPQHF. The CDR3 nucleotides read TGCGCCAGCAGCTTGGAGTCAGGGGGACAGCCCCAGCATTTT.

This clonotype showed up just a few times. The rearrangement joins TRBV7-9 to TRBJ2-1; D may be TRBD2 (5 bases). V dropped 5 bases and J dropped 1 base, with 12 bases sitting between them. This CDR3 region has 15 residues. Germline CDR1 SEHNR, CDR2 FQNEAQ (reference sequence). The CDR3 bases are TGTGCCAGCAGCCCGCCGGGAAGGTCCTACAATGAGCAGTTCTTC. This codes for CASSPPGRSYNEQFF.

The chain carries TRBV10-1 and TRBJ1-5; D may be TRBD1 (5 bases). Germline CDR1 is WNHNN and CDR2 is SYGVQD (reference sequence). CDR3 size: 17 residues. Trimming removed 0 bases from V and 0 bases from J, with 12 bases in between. The DNA of the CDR3 is TGCGCCAGCAGTGAGTCCCACAGGAGGGATAGCAATCAGCCCCAGCATTTT. It is translated as CASSESHRRDSNQPQHF.

This clonotype was observed at least ten times. V gene TRBV7-8 combines with J gene TRBJ1-1; 8 bases match TRBD1. Germline V gene lookup returns CDR1 SGHVS and CDR2 FQNEAQ. CDR3 size: 13 residues. J gave up 9 bases and V 5 bases, and 8 bases lay outside the gene matches. CDR3 residues: CASSGYRGGKAFF. The CDR3 DNA follows: TGTGCCAGCAGCGGGTACAGGGGGGGGAAAGCTTTCTTT.

This rearrangement joins TRBV4-2 to TRBJ2-1, with D unclear. The CDR3 contains 12 residues. Trimming removed 0 bases from V and 9 bases from J, with 6 bases in between. CDR1 is LGHNA, CDR2 YNFKEQ, per germline. CDR3 in DNA: TGTGCCAGCAGCCAAGATGCGGTTGAGCAGTTCTTC. Encoded protein: CASSQDAVEQFF.

V gene TRBV20-1 combines with J gene TRBJ1-5, with D perhaps TRBD1 (5 bases). The CDR3 runs 15 residues. V was clipped by 4 bases and J by 2 bases, with 15 bases between them. Germline V gene data show CDR1 as DFQATT and CDR2 as SNEGSKA (reference sequence). Here the CDR3 reads CSAKMGGYGNQPQHF. The CDR3 DNA sequence: TGCAGTGCTAAAATGGGGGGGTATGGCAATCAGCCCCAGCATTTT.

This clonotype has a count of ten or more. V gene TRBV2 combines with J gene TRBJ2-7; TRBD1 or TRBD2 may be the D gene (5 bases each). This CDR3 contains 15 residues. V gave up 7 bases and J gave up 4 bases, with 20 bases separating them. Per the germline V gene, CDR1 is SNHLY and CDR2 is FYNNEI. The DNA for the CDR3 is TGTGCCAGCACCCTGGGACCCGTCGGGGATTACGAGCAGTACTTC. Translating it yields CASTLGPVGDYEQYF. The full variable domain, in which reference TRBV2 and TRBJ2-7 provide the parts outside the CDR3, is EPEVTQTPSHQVTQMGQEVILRCVPISNHLYFYWYRQILGQKVEFLVSFYNNEISEKSEIFDDQFSVERPDGSNFTLKIRSTKLEDSAMYFCASTLGPVGDYEQYFGPGTRLTVT.

The chain is built from TRBV6-1 and TRBJ1-1; a weak D match, TRBD1 (6 bases). The length of the CDR3 is 19 residues. V lost 10 bases to trimming and J lost 5 bases, with 35 bases between them. Per the germline V gene, CDR1 is MNHNS and CDR2 is SASEGT. The CDR3: CATSPTLSGALNRGTEAFF. DNA of the CDR3: TGTGCCACCTCCCCCACATTATCCGGGGCCCTTAATAGGGGGACTGAAGCTTTCTTT.

This clonotype occurred many times. This chain connects TRBV9 to TRBJ2-7; 11 bases match TRBD1. Germline CDR1 is SGDLS and CDR2 is YYNGEE. The V gene end was trimmed by 4 bases and the J gene end by 4 bases; junction bases not matched to a gene: 7. CDR3 length: 15 residues. This chain's CDR3 is CASSTGTGGGYEQYF. In DNA, the CDR3 is TGTGCCAGCAGCACCGGGACAGGGGGGGGATACGAGCAGTACTTC.

This clonotype was counted many times. The V and J genes are TRBV29-1 and TRBJ2-7; the match to TRBD2 covers 7 bases. The V segment lost 4 bases and the J segment 7 bases; nucleotides outside the gene matches: 7. The CDR3 extends over 12 amino acids. Germline-derived CDR1 and CDR2 are SQVTM and ANQGSEA. As DNA, the CDR3 is TGCAGCGTTGTTCTAGGGCGGGGGGAGCAGTACTTC. Translated, it gives CSVVLGRGEQYF.

This chain links TRBV25-1 with TRBJ2-5; the D gene is possibly TRBD2 (6 bases). V dropped 7 bases and J dropped 5 bases, with 20 bases sitting between them. The length of the CDR3 is 15 residues. The V gene's germline CDR1 is MGHDK and CDR2 SYGVNS. The CDR3 DNA sequence: TGTGCCAGCACCTTCTTCGGGGGAATAGGGGAGACCCAGTACTTC. Its translation is CASTFFGGIGETQYF.

The J gene is TRBJ1-4, the V gene TRBV7-9, with D tentatively TRBD1 (6 bases). V was shortened by 3 bases and J by 5 bases, with 16 bases between the two germline ends. The CDR3 is 16 amino acids. CDR1 is SEHNR, CDR2 FQNEAQ, per germline (reference sequence). Here the CDR3 reads CASSFLGGTPNEKLFF. In DNA form, the CDR3 reads TGTGCCAGCAGCTTTCTAGGGGGGACGCCCAATGAAAAACTGTTTTTT.

This clonotype came up a few times. This chain joins TRBV6-1 and TRBJ2-2, with 8 positions matching TRBD2. Germline assignment: CDR1 MNHNS and CDR2 SASEGT. The V gene end was trimmed by 1 base and the J gene end by 7 bases; junction bases not matched to a gene: 8. This CDR3 contains 16 residues. For the CDR3, the DNA is TGTGCCAGCAGTGAAGTAGTAGGACTAGCTGGCGGGGAGCTGTTTTTT. Translation gives CASSEVVGLAGGELFF.

This clonotype has a count of ten or more. The rearrangement uses TRBV7-9 and TRBJ2-7, with 11 bases lining up with TRBD2. Per the germline V gene, CDR1 is SEHNR and CDR2 is FQNEAQ (reference sequence). The junction had 12 bases not matched to a gene; V was cut back by 5 bases and J by 0 bases. This CDR3 comprises 18 residues. This CDR3 is CASSPLPVGTSGSYEQYF. In DNA, the CDR3 is TGTGCCAGCAGCCCCCTACCCGTCGGGACTAGCGGCTCCTACGAGCAGTACTTC.